The clone carrying this T cell receptor beta chain was detected only a few times. The sample originates from a study of T cell responses to AZD1222 COVID-19 vaccine. V was pared by 4 bases and J by 2 bases, with 6 bases of the junction left unmatched. Germline V gene lookup returns CDR1 SGHRS and CDR2 YFSETQ. This CDR3 region has 14 residues. Generated by immunoSEQ multiplex PCR, the TCRdb table keeps only in-frame clones and is missing some. The table includes 140,000 or so clones, 75% to 90% detected once. This material consisted of peripheral blood, taken on day 0 of AZD1222 vaccination. The receptor comes from an adult in good health. The chain couples TRBV5-1 to TRBJ2-7, with TRBD1 matching over 7 bases. The CDR3 loop is CASSNPGQTYEQYF. CDR3 bases: TGCGCCAGCAGCAACCCGGGACAGACCTACGAGCAGTACTTC.